This entry features one TCR beta chain sequence. The target antigen is unknown. The CDR3 sequence is 16 residues long. From germline, CDR1 is SGHDN and CDR2 FVKESK. V lost 3 bases, J lost 9 bases, and 10 bases stayed unmatched. The investigators reverse transcribed all of the isolated RNA, so they sequenced expressed TCRB transcripts. Here immunoSEQ multiplex PCR was the method, and the copy in TCRdb shows in-frame clones only, minus some. The top ten clones hold 0.5% of a sample with roughly 160,000 clones, roughly 8% of them seen once. This record comes from a study of beta chain features in type 1 diabetes. Study background: Cell yields, age and gender were similar between patients and healthy donors. General study findings and limits: When VDJ junctions were examined, type 1 diabetes patients showed fewer insertions and more deletions. Moderate yet significant TCRB CDR3 shortening was seen in Type 1 diabetes patients in all four CD4+ subsets.

The clonotype was recovered from a young man with type 1 diabetes. The chain links TRBV14 to TRBJ2-1; TRBD2 matches 11 bases. What was sequenced was central memory CD4+ T cells from blood. The CDR3 DNA reads as TGTGCCAGCAGCCAGCCCGGGACTAGCGGAACTGGTGAGCAGTTCTTC. Translating it yields CASSQPGTSGTGEQFF.